These 28 T cell receptor beta chains were all obtained from the same sample, sequenced in a study of CD8 T cells in ankylosing spondylitis. General study points: Seemingly distinctive of ankylosing spondylitis blood was a TCR beta motif formed by eight highly homologous variants.

TCRdb re-derived calls from the 5' RACE reads in MiXCR, one entry per CDR3 protein. The repertoire consists of over 700,000 distinct CDR3 sequences, with under 20% occurring once and the leading ten covering under 20%. Their antigens remain unidentified. The specimen sequenced was blood, either unsorted or a sorted T cell fraction (not recorded which). The receptors originated from a male donor with ankylosing spondylitis.

A few counts support this clonotype. The rearrangement links TRBV20-1 to TRBJ2-5; 11 bases are shared with TRBD2. Losses at the gene ends were 6 bases for V and 4 bases for J; bases not matched to a gene: 10. The CDR3 spans 15 residues. CDR1 and CDR2 (germline): DFQATT, SNEGSKA (reference sequence). The CDR3 coding sequence is TGCAGTGCCACTAAAGGACTAGCGGGCAGAGAGACCCAGTACTTC. This translates into CSATKGLAGRETQYF.

CDR3 in amino acids: CASKPTGTANTGELFF. CDR3 sequence (DNA): TGTGCCAGCAAACCGACCGGGACAGCGAACACCGGGGAGCTGTTTTTT. V gene TRBV6-1 combines with J gene TRBJ2-2, with 7 bases aligning to TRBD1. The CDR3 totals 16 residues. V lost 7 bases, J lost 0 bases, and 8 bases stayed unmatched. CDR1 is MNHNS, CDR2 SASEGT, per germline.

The chain joins TRBV11-2 to TRBJ2-5; 13 nucleotides line up with TRBD2. V shed 5 bases, J shed 1 base, and the junction held 7 bases outside the gene matches. The CDR3 totals 17 residues. Germline V gene data show CDR1 as SGHAT and CDR2 as FQNNGV. The CDR3 bases are TGTGCCAGCAGCCCCGGGACTAGCGGGAACCTCCAAGAGACCCAGTACTTC. Its translation is CASSPGTSGNLQETQYF.

The chain uses TRBV6-1 and TRBJ2-7, with 7 bases that match TRBD1. The CDR3 runs 16 residues. Germline loops: CDR1 MNHNS, CDR2 SASEGT. With V trimmed by 5 bases and J by 1 base, 11 bases remained unmatched. Written as DNA, the CDR3 is TGTGCCAGCAGTATCTCCCCCGGGACAGATTCCTACGAGCAGTACTTC. It is translated as CASSISPGTDSYEQYF.

This clonotype appeared a few times. The V call is TRBV20-1, the J call TRBJ2-5; D is perhaps TRBD2 (5 bases). This CDR3 is 17 amino acids long. The V and J ends lost 3 bases and 0 bases respectively, with 20 bases between them. From germline, CDR1 is DFQATT and CDR2 SNEGSKA (reference sequence). The CDR3 bases are TGCAGTGCTAGGCGGACGGGCCAGCGGATGTACCAAGAGACCCAGTACTTC. Translated: CSARRTGQRMYQETQYF.

The chain combines TRBV20-1 with TRBJ2-1; the match to TRBD2 covers 11 bases. Germline CDR1 reads DFQATT; CDR2 reads SNEGSKA (reference sequence). With V trimmed by 1 base and J by 4 bases, 9 bases remained unmatched. The CDR3 is 17 amino acids. For the CDR3, the DNA is TGCAGTGCTAGAGGCGAGCCCGGGACTAGCGGTTACAATGAGCAGTTCTTC. Translating it yields CSARGEPGTSGYNEQFF.

This chain links TRBV7-8 with TRBJ2-2, with D possibly being TRBD1 (5 bases). V shed 6 bases and J shed 0 bases, with 14 bases lying between them. The V gene's germline CDR1 is SGHVS and CDR2 FQNEAQ. This CDR3 region has 16 residues. The CDR3, as DNA: TGTGCCAGCAGTCCGACGGCAGGGACGAACACCGGGGAGCTGTTTTTT. It yields the protein CASSPTAGTNTGELFF.

This clonotype was found many times. The chain links TRBV6-2 or TRBV6-3 to TRBJ2-7; TRBD2 agrees at 10 bases. The CDR3 contains 21 residues. Germline CDR1 reads MNHEY; CDR2 reads SVGEGT. J lost 0 bases, V lost 6 bases, and 23 bases had no gene match. The CDR3 sequence is CASRQGRGAGGLIVPSYEQYF. CDR3 nucleotide sequence: TGTGCCAGCAGACAAGGTCGGGGAGCGGGAGGGTTGATCGTACCCTCCTACGAGCAGTACTTC.

This clonotype was recorded a few times. The chain carries TRBV12-3 or TRBV12-4 and TRBJ2-1; possible D gene TRBD2, 6 bases. V was cut by 4 bases and J by 7 bases, with 17 bases left in between. This CDR3 contains 15 residues. DNA for the CDR3: TGTGCCAGCAGTTACGGGACTCAGGGCTTGAATGAGCAGTTCTTC. This sequence encodes CASSYGTQGLNEQFF.

The chain carries TRBV21-1 and TRBJ1-5. TRBV21-1 is flagged as a pseudogene. CDR3 length: 17 residues. The CDR3 is CASRKREAGGRIQPQHF. As DNA, the CDR3 is TGTGCCAGCAGGAAAAGAGAGGCGGGGGGCCGGATTCAGCCCCAGCATTTT.

V usage is TRBV20-1 and J usage is TRBJ2-1; 7 bases match TRBD1. This CDR3 spans 14 amino acids. V lost 1 base, J lost 2 bases, and 2 bases stayed unmatched. The germline CDR1 and CDR2 sequences are DFQATT and SNEGSKA (reference sequence). The CDR3 sequence: CSARAQGAYNEQFF. The CDR3 DNA is TGCAGTGCTAGAGCTCAGGGGGCCTACAATGAGCAGTTCTTC.

CDR3 region: CASSLDAGGQETQYF. CDR3 DNA sequence: TGTGCCAGCAGCTTGGACGCGGGGGGCCAAGAGACCCAGTACTTC. The chain combines TRBV5-6 with TRBJ2-5; 8 bases are shared with TRBD2. Trimming at V came to 0 bases and at J to 1 base, leaving 2 bases not matched to a gene. Germline V CDR1 and CDR2: SGHDT, YYEEEE. CDR3 length: 15 amino acids.

Note on this clonotype: This could be a read error, since a much larger clone is one nucleotide away. The rearrangement links TRBV20-1 to TRBJ2-7, with D perhaps TRBD1 or TRBD2 (5 bases each). V was cut by 4 bases and J by 4 bases, with 17 bases left in between. Germline-derived CDR1 and CDR2 are DFQATT and SNEGSKA (reference sequence). The CDR3 extends over 14 amino acids. Here the CDR3 DNA reads TGCAGTGCTACAGGGCACCAGGGAGTATACGAGCAGTACTTC. Translating it yields CSATGHQGVYEQYF.

This clonotype appeared many times. The V call is TRBV20-1, the J call TRBJ2-1, with 14 bases fitting TRBD2. Germline CDR1 and CDR2: DFQATT and SNEGSKA (reference sequence). V shed 2 bases, J shed 9 bases, and the junction held 6 bases outside the gene matches. The CDR3 spans 15 residues. CDR3 nucleotides: TGCAGTGCTAGACCCGGGACTAGCGGGGGTAGTGAGCAGTTCTTC. Encoded protein: CSARPGTSGGSEQFF.

This clonotype appeared many times. The chain has TRBV6-1 and TRBJ1-5; no definite D call. Trimming left V 3 bases short and J 3 bases short, with 12 bases between. Germline V gene data show CDR1 as MNHNS and CDR2 as SASEGT. The CDR3 runs 15 residues. This CDR3 reads CASSENPDINQPQHF. CDR3 in DNA: TGTGCCAGCAGTGAGAATCCGGATATCAATCAGCCCCAGCATTTT.

V is TRBV3-1 and J is TRBJ1-1, with D unclear. Trimming took off 1 base at V and 1 base at J, with 10 bases between the two ends. CDR1 and CDR2 (germline): LGHDT, YNNKEL (reference sequence). The CDR3 contains 15 residues. CDR3 amino acids: CASSQVLLRNTEAFF. DNA of the CDR3: TGTGCCAGCAGCCAAGTTCTGTTGAGGAACACTGAAGCTTTCTTT. The full variable domain, its missing parts supplied by reference TRBV3-1 and TRBJ1-1, is DTAVSQTPKYLVTQMGNDKSIKCEQNLGHDTMYWYKQDSKKFLKIMFSYNNKELIINETVPNRFSPKSPDKAHLNLHINSLELGDSAVYFCASSQVLLRNTEAFFGQGTRLTVV.

This clonotype came up a few times. The J gene is TRBJ2-1, the V gene TRBV9; D remains ambiguous. V lost 6 bases, J lost 0 bases, and 13 bases lay in between. The germline V gene encodes CDR1 SGDLS and CDR2 YYNGEE. This CDR3 is built from 15 residues. The CDR3 nucleotides read TGTGCCAGCACTTTTGGTGCTAGCTCCTACAATGAGCAGTTCTTC. Translated: CASTFGASSYNEQFF.

This clonotype was observed a few times. The chain joins TRBV6-1 to TRBJ1-1; unclear D gene. There are 13 residues in the CDR3. The germline V and J ends were trimmed by 4 bases and 1 base, with 7 bases remaining between them. In germline, CDR1 is MNHNS, CDR2 SASEGT. Here the CDR3 DNA reads TGTGCCAGCAGTGGAAGCAAGAACACTGAAGCTTTCTTT. This codes for CASSGSKNTEAFF.

This clonotype was seen a handful of times. This sequence joins TRBV20-1 and TRBJ1-2; D gene unclear. This CDR3 contains 11 residues. The germline V gene has CDR1 DFQATT and CDR2 SNEGSKA (reference sequence). Between the trimmed V and J ends, which lost 6 bases and 5 bases, there was a span of 10 bases. CDR3 residues: CSAPAFYGYTF. As DNA, the CDR3 is TGCAGTGCCCCAGCCTTTTATGGCTACACCTTC.

This clonotype was seen at least ten times. The chain joins TRBV20-1 to TRBJ2-1; 12 bases map to TRBD1. Trimming took 6 bases from V and 9 from J; bases not matched to a gene: 12. The CDR3 is made up of 15 amino acids. The germline gives CDR1 DFQATT, CDR2 SNEGSKA (reference sequence). The CDR3 coding sequence is TGCAGTGCCTCCTGGGACAGGGGGCAACGCAGTGAGCAGTTCTTC. It specifies CSASWDRGQRSEQFF.

This clonotype was observed a handful of times. The rearrangement links TRBV12-5 to TRBJ1-5, with 8 bases identical to TRBD1. Trimming removed 6 bases from V and 2 bases from J; junction bases left unmatched: 6. This CDR3 has 15 amino acids. Looked up from germline, CDR1 is LGHNT and CDR2 is FRNRAP. The CDR3 is CASGEGQVGNQPQHF. CDR3 nucleotides: TGTGCTAGTGGCGAGGGACAGGTTGGCAATCAGCCCCAGCATTTT.

This chain links TRBV5-6 with TRBJ2-7; D is perhaps TRBD2 (6 bases). V was shortened by 7 bases and J by 3 bases, with 14 bases between the two germline ends. The CDR3 covers 13 residues. CDR1 is SGHDT, CDR2 YYEEEE, per germline. CDR3 sequence reads: CASRKEGIYEQYF. The CDR3 DNA follows: TGTGCCAGCCGAAAGGAGGGAATCTACGAGCAGTACTTC.

This clonotype was picked up a small number of times. The chain links TRBV7-9 to TRBJ2-4, with TRBD2 as a possible D gene (6 bases). The CDR3 spans 17 residues. Germline CDR1 SEHNR, CDR2 FQNEAQ (reference sequence). V lost 4 bases to trimming and J lost 0 bases, with 16 bases between them. CDR3: CASSSRESPPAKNIQYF. The CDR3 DNA follows: TGTGCCAGCAGCTCCCGGGAGAGTCCGCCAGCCAAAAACATTCAGTACTTC.

This clonotype was seen a handful of times. The V gene is TRBV20-1, the J gene TRBJ2-7; 8 bases match TRBD1. This CDR3 region has 12 residues. V shed 6 bases and J 3 bases; nucleotides not matched to a gene: 4. Germline V CDR1 and CDR2: DFQATT, SNEGSKA (reference sequence). CDR3: CSAIGTGYEQYF. DNA of the CDR3: TGCAGTGCAATCGGGACAGGCTACGAGCAGTACTTC.

This clonotype was observed many times. This chain joins TRBV20-1 and TRBJ1-6, with D possibly TRBD1 on 5 matching bases. Between the trimmed V and J ends, which lost 0 bases and 5 bases, there was a span of 11 bases. The CDR3 sequence is 15 residues long. Germline assignment: CDR1 DFQATT and CDR2 SNEGSKA (reference sequence). This CDR3 reads CSARESRGDNSPLHF. Written as DNA, the CDR3 is TGCAGTGCTAGAGAGTCCCGAGGGGATAATTCACCCCTCCACTTT.

The chain couples TRBV4-3 to TRBJ2-3; D possibly corresponds to TRBD2 (5 bases). CDR1 is LGHNA and CDR2 is YSLEER in the germline V gene. V dropped 4 bases and J dropped 3 bases, with 11 bases sitting between them. The CDR3 has 14 residues. The CDR3 protein is CASSPGRGTDTQYF. For the CDR3, the DNA is TGCGCCAGCAGCCCGGGGAGAGGAACAGATACGCAGTATTTT.

The rearrangement joins TRBV12-3 or TRBV12-4 to TRBJ2-1; 10 nucleotides align to TRBD2. The CDR3 extends over 15 amino acids. V was clipped by 10 bases and J by 3 bases; unmatched bases: 9. Here the CDR3 DNA reads TGTGCCACCGAATCACTAGCGGGGATCTACAATGAGCAGTTCTTC. As protein: CATESLAGIYNEQFF.

This clonotype was found a few times. The V gene is TRBV18, the J gene TRBJ2-1; 11 positions agree with TRBD2. With V trimmed by 1 base and J by 0 bases, 8 bases remained unmatched. The CDR3 is made up of 19 amino acids. CDR1 is KGHSH, CDR2 LQKENI, per germline. This CDR3 reads CASSPLETSGASSYNEQFF. The CDR3, as DNA: TGTGCCAGCTCACCACTTGAGACTAGCGGGGCTAGCTCCTACAATGAGCAGTTCTTC.